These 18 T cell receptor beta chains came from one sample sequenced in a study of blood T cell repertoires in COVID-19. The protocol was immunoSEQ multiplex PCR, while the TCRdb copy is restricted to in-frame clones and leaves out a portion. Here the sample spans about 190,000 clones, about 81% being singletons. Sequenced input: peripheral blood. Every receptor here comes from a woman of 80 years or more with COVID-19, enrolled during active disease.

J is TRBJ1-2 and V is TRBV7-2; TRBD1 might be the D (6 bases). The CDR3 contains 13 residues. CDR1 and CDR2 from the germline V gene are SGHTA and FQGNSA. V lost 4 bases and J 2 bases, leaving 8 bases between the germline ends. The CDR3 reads CASSSRGNYGYTF. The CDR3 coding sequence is TGTGCCAGCAGCTCCAGGGGCAACTATGGCTACACCTTC.

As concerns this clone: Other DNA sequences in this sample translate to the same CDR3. CDR3 region: CASSMTGGETQYF. CDR3 nucleotide sequence: TGCGCCAGCAGCATGACAGGGGGGGAGACCCAGTACTTC. This chain joins TRBV5-1 and TRBJ2-5; 9 nucleotides agree with TRBD1. The junction had 3 bases not matched to a gene; V was cut back by 4 bases and J by 5 bases. The length of the CDR3 is 13 residues. CDR1 and CDR2 (germline): SGHRS, YFSETQ.

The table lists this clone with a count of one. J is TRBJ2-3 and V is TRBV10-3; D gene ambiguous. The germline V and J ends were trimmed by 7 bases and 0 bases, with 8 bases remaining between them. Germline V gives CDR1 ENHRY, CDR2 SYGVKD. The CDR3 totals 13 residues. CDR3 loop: CAIKHLSTDTQYF. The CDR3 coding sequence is TGTGCCATCAAACACCTTAGCACAGATACGCAGTATTTT.

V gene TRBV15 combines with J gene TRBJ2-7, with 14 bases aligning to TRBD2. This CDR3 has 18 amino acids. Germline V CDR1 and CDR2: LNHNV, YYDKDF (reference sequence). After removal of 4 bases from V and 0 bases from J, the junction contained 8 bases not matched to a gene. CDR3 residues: CATSTTTSGGAYSYEQYF. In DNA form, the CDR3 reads TGTGCCACCAGCACAACGACTAGCGGGGGGGCTTACTCCTACGAGCAGTACTTC.

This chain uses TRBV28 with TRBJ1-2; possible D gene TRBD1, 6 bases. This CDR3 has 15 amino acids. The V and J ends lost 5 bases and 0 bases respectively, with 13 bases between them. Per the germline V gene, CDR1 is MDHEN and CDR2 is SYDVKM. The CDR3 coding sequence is TGTGCCAGCAGTCTAACCCGGGACACTAACTATGGCTACACCTTC. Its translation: CASSLTRDTNYGYTF.

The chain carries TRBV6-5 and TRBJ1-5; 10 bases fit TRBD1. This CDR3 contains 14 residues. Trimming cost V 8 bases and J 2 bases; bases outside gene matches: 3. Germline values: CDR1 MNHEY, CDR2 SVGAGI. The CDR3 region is CASGGTGGNQPQHF. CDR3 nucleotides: TGTGCCAGCGGAGGGACAGGGGGCAATCAGCCCCAGCATTTT.

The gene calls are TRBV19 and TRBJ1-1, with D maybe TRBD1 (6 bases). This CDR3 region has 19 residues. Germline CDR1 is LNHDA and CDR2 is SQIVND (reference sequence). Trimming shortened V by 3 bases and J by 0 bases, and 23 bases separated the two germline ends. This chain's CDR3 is CASSMSPGPAQGLNTEAFF. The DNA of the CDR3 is TGTGCCAGTAGTATGTCCCCCGGCCCCGCACAGGGTCTGAACACTGAAGCTTTCTTT.

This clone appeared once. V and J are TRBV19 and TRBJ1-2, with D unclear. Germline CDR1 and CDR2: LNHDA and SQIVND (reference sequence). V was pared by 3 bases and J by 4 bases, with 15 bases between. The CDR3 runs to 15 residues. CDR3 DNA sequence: TGTGCCAGTAGTATTTCCGGGGAGGTTAGCTATGGCTACACCTTC. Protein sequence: CASSISGEVSYGYTF. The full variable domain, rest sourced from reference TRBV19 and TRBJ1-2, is DGGITQSPKYLFRKEGQNVTLSCEQNLNHDAMYWYRQDPGQGLRLIYYSQIVNDFQKGDIAEGYSVSREKKESFPLTVTSAQKNPTAFYLCASSISGEVSYGYTFGSGTRLTVV.

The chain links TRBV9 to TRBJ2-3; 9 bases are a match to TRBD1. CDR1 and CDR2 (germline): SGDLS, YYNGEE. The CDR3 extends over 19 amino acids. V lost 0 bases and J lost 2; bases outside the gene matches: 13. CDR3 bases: TGTGCCAGCAGCGTAGCTTGGTTTTTCGACAGGGGGAACACAGATACGCAGTATTTT. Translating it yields CASSVAWFFDRGNTDTQYF.

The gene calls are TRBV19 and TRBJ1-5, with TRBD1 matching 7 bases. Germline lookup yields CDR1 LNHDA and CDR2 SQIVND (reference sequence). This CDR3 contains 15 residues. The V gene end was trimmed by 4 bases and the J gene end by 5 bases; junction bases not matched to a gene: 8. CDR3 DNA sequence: TGTGCCAGTAGTAGAGGACAGGTAGGTTATCAGCCCCAGCATTTT. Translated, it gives CASSRGQVGYQPQHF.

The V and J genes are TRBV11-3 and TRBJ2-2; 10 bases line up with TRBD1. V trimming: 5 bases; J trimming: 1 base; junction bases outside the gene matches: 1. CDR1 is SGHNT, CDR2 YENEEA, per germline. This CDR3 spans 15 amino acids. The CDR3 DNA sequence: TGTGCCAGCAGCCGGGACAGGGGGAACACCGGGGAGCTGTTTTTT. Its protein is CASSRDRGNTGELFF.

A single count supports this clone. Here the CDR3 reads CASSYSGSGYEQYF. The CDR3 DNA follows: TGCGCCAGCAGCTATAGCGGGAGCGGCTACGAGCAGTACTTC. The genes are TRBV4-1 and TRBJ2-7; 9 bases agree with TRBD2. The CDR3 covers 14 residues. The germline gives CDR1 MGHRA, CDR2 YSYEKL. V trimming: 5 bases; J trimming: 3 bases; junction bases outside the gene matches: 5.

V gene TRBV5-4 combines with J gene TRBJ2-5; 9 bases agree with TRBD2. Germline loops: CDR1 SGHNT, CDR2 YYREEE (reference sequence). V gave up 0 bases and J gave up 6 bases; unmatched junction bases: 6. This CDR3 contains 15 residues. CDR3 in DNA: TGTGCCAGCAGCTTGGCCGGGACTAGCATTAAGACCCAGTACTTC. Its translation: CASSLAGTSIKTQYF. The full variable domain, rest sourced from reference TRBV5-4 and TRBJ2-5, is ETGVTQSPTHLIKTRGQQVTLRCSSQSGHNTVSWYQQALGQGPQFIFQYYREEENGRGNFPPRFSGLQFPNYSSELNVNALELDDSALYLCASSLAGTSIKTQYFGPGTRLLVL.

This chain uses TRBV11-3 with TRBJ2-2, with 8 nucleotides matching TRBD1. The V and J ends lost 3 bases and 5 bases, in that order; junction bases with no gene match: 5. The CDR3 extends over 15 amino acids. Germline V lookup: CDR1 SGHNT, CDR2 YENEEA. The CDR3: CASSFFQGATGELFF. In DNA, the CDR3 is TGTGCCAGCAGCTTTTTCCAGGGGGCGACCGGGGAGCTGTTTTTT.

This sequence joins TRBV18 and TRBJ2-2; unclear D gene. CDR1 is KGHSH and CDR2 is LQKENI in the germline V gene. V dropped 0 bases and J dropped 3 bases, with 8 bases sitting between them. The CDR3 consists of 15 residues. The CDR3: CASSPPSGYTGELFF. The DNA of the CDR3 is TGTGCCAGCTCACCACCATCAGGTTACACCGGGGAGCTGTTTTTT. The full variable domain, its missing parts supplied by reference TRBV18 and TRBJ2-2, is NAGVMQNPRHLVRRRGQEARLRCSPMKGHSHVYWYRQLPEEGLKFMVYLQKENIIDESGMPKERFSAEFPKEGPSILRIQQVVRGDSAAYFCASSPPSGYTGELFFGEGSRLTVL.

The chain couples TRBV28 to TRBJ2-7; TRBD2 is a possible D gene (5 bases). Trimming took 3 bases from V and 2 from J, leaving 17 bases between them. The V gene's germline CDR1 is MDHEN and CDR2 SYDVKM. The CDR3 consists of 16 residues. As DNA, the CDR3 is TGTGCCAGCAGTTTGTGGGGTCGGGGAGTTACCTACGAGCAGTACTTC. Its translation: CASSLWGRGVTYEQYF.

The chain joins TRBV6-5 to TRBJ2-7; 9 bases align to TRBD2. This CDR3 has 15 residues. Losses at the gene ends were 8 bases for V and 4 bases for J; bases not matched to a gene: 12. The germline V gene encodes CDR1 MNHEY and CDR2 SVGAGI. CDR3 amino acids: CASRKAGGRLYEQYF. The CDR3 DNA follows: TGTGCCAGCCGAAAAGCGGGGGGCCGGTTGTACGAGCAGTACTTC.

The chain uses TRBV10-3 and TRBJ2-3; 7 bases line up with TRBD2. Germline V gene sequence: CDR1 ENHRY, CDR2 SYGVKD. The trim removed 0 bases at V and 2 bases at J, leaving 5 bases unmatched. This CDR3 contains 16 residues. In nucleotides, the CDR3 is TGTGCCATCAGTGAGTCGCGGGGGAGGGCCACAGATACGCAGTATTTT. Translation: CAISESRGRATDTQYF.